Listed below are T cell receptor beta chains from one sample, sequenced in a study of CD8 T cells in Susac syndrome. TCRdb called the immunoSEQ multiplex PCR reads again in MiXCR, with one record for every CDR3 protein. The data contain approximately 120,000 distinct CDR3 sequences, about 96% of them seen just once; the ten biggest clones take up 0.096%. The sequencing input was CD4+ T cells from PBMCs. These receptors came from a human donor in good health. Each CDR3 is given with its conserved first and last residue. The order of the fields is J gene, V gene, D gene, clone size, CDR3 DNA, CDR3 protein. The D gene is left open where the match is weak. Rows may omit the clone size; those that give it use once, few, many or a size class.

J gene: TRBJ2-7
V gene: TRBV20-1
D gene: .
clone size: .
CDR3 DNA: TGCAGTGCTATATACGGACCCTCCTACGAGCAGTACTTC
CDR3 protein: CSAIYGPSYEQYF

J gene: TRBJ1-5
V gene: TRBV20-1
D gene: TRBD1
clone size: once
CDR3 DNA: TGCAGTGCTAGAGACTCCAGGGGGGCTAATCAGCCCCAGCATTTT
CDR3 protein: CSARDSRGANQPQHF

J gene: TRBJ2-2
V gene: TRBV28
D gene: .
clone size: once
CDR3 DNA: TGTGCCAGCAGTTTAATGGGGCCCGGGGAGCTGTTTTTT
CDR3 protein: CASSLMGPGELFF

J gene: TRBJ1-2
V gene: TRBV4-1
D gene: TRBD1
clone size: .
CDR3 DNA: TGCGCCAGCAGCCAATCGACGCCGGGACAGGGGTCCTATGGCTACACCTTC
CDR3 protein: CASSQSTPGQGSYGYTF

J gene: TRBJ1-3
V gene: TRBV30
D gene: .
clone size: .
CDR3 DNA: TGTGCCTGGAGAGTCTTGGGGGTTGGAAACACCATATATTTT
CDR3 protein: CAWRVLGVGNTIYF

J gene: TRBJ2-7
V gene: TRBV30
D gene: .
clone size: .
CDR3 DNA: TGTGCCTGGAGTGTAAGACGGTCTGGCGAGCAGTACTTC
CDR3 protein: CAWSVRRSGEQYF

J gene: TRBJ2-2
V gene: TRBV29-1
D gene: .
clone size: .
CDR3 DNA: TGCAGCGCAAGCGGAAGAAGAACCGGGGAGCTGTTTTTT
CDR3 protein: CSASGRRTGELFF

J gene: TRBJ2-3
V gene: TRBV4-1
D gene: .
clone size: .
CDR3 DNA: TGCGCCAGCAGCCACGGACTTATAGATACGCAGTATTTT
CDR3 protein: CASSHGLIDTQYF

J gene: TRBJ1-1
V gene: TRBV11-2
D gene: TRBD1
clone size: .
CDR3 DNA: TGTGCCAGCAGCCAGACGTTAGGGAGGGACAGGGTCGCTTTCTTT
CDR3 protein: CASSQTLGRDRVAFF

J gene: TRBJ2-5
V gene: TRBV5-4
D gene: .
clone size: .
CDR3 DNA: TGTGCCAGCAGCGGGGGGCCGGCCTCCCAAGAGACCCAGTACTTC
CDR3 protein: CASSGGPASQETQYF

J gene: TRBJ2-7
V gene: TRBV12-3/TRBV12-4
D gene: TRBD1
clone size: .
CDR3 DNA: TGTGCCAGCAGCGACCGGGACAGGGACCTCTACGAGCAGTACTTC
CDR3 protein: CASSDRDRDLYEQYF

J gene: TRBJ1-5
V gene: TRBV27
D gene: .
clone size: .
CDR3 DNA: TGTGCCAGCAGTCCGGGACGGGGCAATCAGCCCCAGCATTTT
CDR3 protein: CASSPGRGNQPQHF

J gene: TRBJ2-7
V gene: TRBV7-2
D gene: TRBD2
clone size: .
CDR3 DNA: TGTGCCAGCAGCCCAATGATCGGCGGGGGATTCTACGAGCAGTACTTC
CDR3 protein: CASSPMIGGGFYEQYF

J gene: TRBJ2-3
V gene: TRBV5-1
D gene: .
clone size: .
CDR3 DNA: TGCGCCAGCAGCTCATCGGGACTGATCACAGATACGCAGTATTTT
CDR3 protein: CASSSSGLITDTQYF

J gene: TRBJ2-5
V gene: TRBV18
D gene: .
clone size: .
CDR3 DNA: TGTGCCAGCTCACCGAGACCTGAGCAAGAGACCCAGTACTTC
CDR3 protein: CASSPRPEQETQYF

J gene: TRBJ1-2
V gene: TRBV24-1
D gene: .
clone size: .
CDR3 DNA: TGTGCCACCAGTGGCCGGGGCTTGAACTATGGCTACACCTTC
CDR3 protein: CATSGRGLNYGYTF

J gene: TRBJ1-1
V gene: TRBV4-1
D gene: .
clone size: .
CDR3 DNA: TGCGCCAGCAGCCCAAGTATTTTCGGGGGGGGCAGGGACACTGAAGCTTTCTTT
CDR3 protein: CASSPSIFGGGRDTEAFF

J gene: TRBJ1-4
V gene: TRBV2
D gene: .
clone size: .
CDR3 DNA: TGTGCCAGCACCCTAAGTGGGGCCCCTAATGAAAAACTGTTTTTT
CDR3 protein: CASTLSGAPNEKLFF

J gene: TRBJ2-3
V gene: TRBV5-1
D gene: TRBD1
clone size: .
CDR3 DNA: TGCGCCAGCAGCAACCTGGACAGGGACCGCACAGATACGCAGTATTTT
CDR3 protein: CASSNLDRDRTDTQYF

J gene: TRBJ2-1
V gene: TRBV29-1
D gene: .
clone size: .
CDR3 DNA: TGCAGCGTTTCAGGGCAGGTTACCTACAATGAGCAGTTCTTC
CDR3 protein: CSVSGQVTYNEQFF

J gene: TRBJ1-2
V gene: TRBV6-5
D gene: .
clone size: .
CDR3 DNA: TGTGCCAGCAGGCCCCGTGTTGGGGGCTACACCTTC
CDR3 protein: CASRPRVGGYTF

J gene: TRBJ2-4
V gene: TRBV3-1
D gene: .
clone size: .
CDR3 DNA: TGTGCCAGCAGCCCTGGGACGGGAAAAGGGAAAAACATTCAGTACTTC
CDR3 protein: CASSPGTGKGKNIQYF

J gene: TRBJ1-1
V gene: TRBV12-3/TRBV12-4
D gene: .
clone size: .
CDR3 DNA: TGTGCCAGCAGTGTCAAAGCGAACACTGAAGCTTTCTTT
CDR3 protein: CASSVKANTEAFF

J gene: TRBJ1-1
V gene: TRBV29-1
D gene: .
clone size: .
CDR3 DNA: TGCAGCGCTTGGACAGCCTACACTGAAGCTTTCTTT
CDR3 protein: CSAWTAYTEAFF

J gene: TRBJ2-2
V gene: TRBV12-3/TRBV12-4
D gene: TRBD2
clone size: .
CDR3 DNA: TGTGCCAGCAGTTATTTAGCGGGAGCAAGGACCGGGGAGCTGTTTTTT
CDR3 protein: CASSYLAGARTGELFF

J gene: TRBJ1-2
V gene: TRBV12-3/TRBV12-4
D gene: TRBD1
clone size: once
CDR3 DNA: TGTGCCAGCAGTCCGGGACAGGGGGAATATGGCTACACCTTC
CDR3 protein: CASSPGQGEYGYTF

J gene: TRBJ1-1
V gene: TRBV9
D gene: .
clone size: .
CDR3 DNA: TGTGCCAGCAGCGTAGTGGCGCAAAACACTGAAGCTTTCTTT
CDR3 protein: CASSVVAQNTEAFF

J gene: TRBJ2-5
V gene: TRBV29-1
D gene: TRBD2
clone size: .
CDR3 DNA: TGCAGCGTCCAACTAGCGGTTCAAGAGACCCAGTACTTC
CDR3 protein: CSVQLAVQETQYF

J gene: TRBJ2-1
V gene: TRBV5-1
D gene: .
clone size: .
CDR3 DNA: TGCGCCAGCAGCTTGATTGTTAGTCAGGGCAATGAGCAGTTCTTC
CDR3 protein: CASSLIVSQGNEQFF

J gene: TRBJ2-1
V gene: TRBV12-3/TRBV12-4
D gene: .
clone size: .
CDR3 DNA: TGTGCCAGCAGTTTAGGGACTTTCTCCTACAATGAGCAGTTCTTC
CDR3 protein: CASSLGTFSYNEQFF

J gene: TRBJ1-1
V gene: TRBV6-2/TRBV6-3
D gene: .
clone size: .
CDR3 DNA: TGTGCCAGCGCCCACGGTCAGGGGCCGAACACTGAAGCTTTCTTT
CDR3 protein: CASAHGQGPNTEAFF

J gene: TRBJ1-1
V gene: TRBV24-1
D gene: .
clone size: .
CDR3 DNA: TGTGCCCGAAACGCGACTCACCACACTGAAGCTTTCTTT
CDR3 protein: CARNATHHTEAFF

J gene: TRBJ2-6
V gene: TRBV2
D gene: .
clone size: .
CDR3 DNA: TGTGCCAGCAGGGCCACCAGCTCTGGGGCCAACGTCCTGACTTTC
CDR3 protein: CASRATSSGANVLTF

J gene: TRBJ1-1
V gene: TRBV10-3
D gene: .
clone size: .
CDR3 DNA: TGTGCCATCAGTGAAGGCGGCCCTGAAGCTTTCTTT
CDR3 protein: CAISEGGPEAFF

J gene: TRBJ1-2
V gene: TRBV28
D gene: .
clone size: .
CDR3 DNA: TGTGCCAGCAGAGATGGATCGGGCTACACCTTC
CDR3 protein: CASRDGSGYTF

J gene: TRBJ2-1
V gene: TRBV4-1
D gene: TRBD2
clone size: .
CDR3 DNA: TGCGCCAGCAGCCCGACTAGCGGGGAGAACAATGAGCAGTTCTTC
CDR3 protein: CASSPTSGENNEQFF

J gene: TRBJ2-3
V gene: TRBV7-2
D gene: TRBD2
clone size: .
CDR3 DNA: TGTGCCAGCAGCTTAGCCGGGACTAGCGGGGGCTTAAATACGCAGTATTTT
CDR3 protein: CASSLAGTSGGLNTQYF